This T cell receptor beta chain is drawn from a study of blood T cell repertoires in COVID-19. Study overall: There were acute and convalescent COVID-19 samples, and they came from the United States, Italy and Spain. From T cells, B-cell-depleted T cells, or PBMCs came the material, which was cDNA or gDNA.

Original analysis: Amplified reference gene primers provided the basis for estimating nucleated cell counts. Produced via immunoSEQ multiplex PCR; TCRdb's table is partial and in-frame only. V and J calls and clone size are those listed in that table; D and trimming were worked out from the DNA. The table lists 95,000 to 150,000 clones, 88% of them singletons. Germline loops: CDR1 SGHAT, CDR2 FQNNGV. CDR3 length: 14 residues. V was clipped by 4 bases and J by 5 bases, with 14 bases between them. The rearrangement joins TRBV11-2 to TRBJ1-2, with D unresolved. Sequenced input: peripheral blood. The TCR sequence derives from a human donor in a cohort sampled during active COVID-19. CDR3 nucleotides: TGTGCCAGCAGCTCTGGGCCAAATATGTATGGCTACACCTTC. It specifies CASSSGPNMYGYTF.